The TCR beta chain described here comes from a study of CD8+CD57+ T cells in acquired aplastic anemia. The sample holds a few counts of this clonotype. The authors sequenced patients whose flow cytometry had shown CD8+CD57+ cell expansion. The patients, all of them, had severe acquired aplastic anemia. Investigators profiled TCR beta VDJ and CDR3 from genomic DNA template. TCRdb itself ran the reads through MiXCR, one entry per CDR3 protein. Among roughly 280,000 distinct CDR3 sequences listed, under 65% were seen once. There are 18 residues in the CDR3. J was trimmed by 3 bases and V by 0 bases; bases with no gene match: 9. Per the germline V gene, CDR1 is LGHNA and CDR2 is YNFKEQ.

Sequences were obtained from sorted CD4+, CD8+, or CD8+CD57+ T cells (not recorded which) from PBMCs. The rearrangement links TRBV4-2 to TRBJ2-3, with TRBD2 matching 10 bases. The clonotype was recovered from a human donor with aplastic anemia. The CDR3 region has the DNA TGTGCCAGCAGCCAAGATTTGTTCAGCGGGAGGGTAACAGATACGCAGTATTTT. Amino acids: CASSQDLFSGRVTDTQYF.